This T cell receptor beta chain was captured by sequencing in a study of blood T cells in healthy people across ages. General study findings and limits: Age showed a roughly linear inverse relationship with TCR beta diversity per million T cells. A strong correlation was found between TCR beta diversity and the percentage of naive T cells. Diversity estimated from one million T cells was considered an underestimate.

Points on this clonotype: The antigen is unknown.

It was with a sample-barcoded 5' primer and a J-beta primer mix that a second PCR of roughly 7 to 12 cycles was run. TCRdb re-called the 5' RACE reads through MiXCR, storing one row per CDR3 protein. The sample includes about 1.7 million distinct CDR3 sequences, about 28% of them seen just once. This CDR3 is built from 16 residues. Germline CDR1 and CDR2: SGHAT and FQNNGV. Trimming pared 5 bases from V and 4 bases from J, leaving 20 bases between. Per-sample PBMC isolation yielded at least 7 million cells. The sample was blood. This chain links TRBV11-2 with TRBJ2-5; D is perhaps TRBD1 (7 bases). The clonotype comes from a woman aged 30 to 39 in good health. CDR3 in amino acids: CASSPGGLAGLETQYF. DNA for the CDR3: TGTGCCAGCAGCCCAGGGGGGCTAGCAGGTTTAGAGACCCAGTACTTC. The full variable domain, in which reference TRBV11-2 and TRBJ2-5 provide the parts outside the CDR3, is EAGVAQSPRYKIIEKRQSVAFWCNPISGHATLYWYQQILGQGPKLLIQFQNNGVVDDSQLPKDRFSAERLKGVDSTLKIQPAKLEDSAVYLCASSPGGLAGLETQYFGPGTRLLVL.